This entry features one T cell receptor (beta chain) sequence. The data are from a study of cytomegalovirus exposure and HLA in healthy donors. V shed 6 bases and J 8 bases; nucleotides not matched to a gene: 4. Germline-derived CDR1 and CDR2 are MRHNA and SNTAGT. The length of the CDR3 is 15 residues. The PCR had 60 Vbeta and 13 Jbeta primers. TCRdb keeps only in-frame clones here, not all; method: immunoSEQ multiplex PCR. This table holds around 70,000 clones, 60% to 75% found once. The sample consisted of PBMCs. V is TRBV6-4 and J is TRBJ2-1; 16 nucleotides match TRBD2. The TCR comes from a man between 65 and 85 years old in good health and CMV-seronegative. CDR3 residues: CASSPGLAGGYEQFF. The CDR3 DNA reads TGTGCCAGCAGCCCGGGACTAGCGGGAGGGTATGAGCAGTTCTTC.